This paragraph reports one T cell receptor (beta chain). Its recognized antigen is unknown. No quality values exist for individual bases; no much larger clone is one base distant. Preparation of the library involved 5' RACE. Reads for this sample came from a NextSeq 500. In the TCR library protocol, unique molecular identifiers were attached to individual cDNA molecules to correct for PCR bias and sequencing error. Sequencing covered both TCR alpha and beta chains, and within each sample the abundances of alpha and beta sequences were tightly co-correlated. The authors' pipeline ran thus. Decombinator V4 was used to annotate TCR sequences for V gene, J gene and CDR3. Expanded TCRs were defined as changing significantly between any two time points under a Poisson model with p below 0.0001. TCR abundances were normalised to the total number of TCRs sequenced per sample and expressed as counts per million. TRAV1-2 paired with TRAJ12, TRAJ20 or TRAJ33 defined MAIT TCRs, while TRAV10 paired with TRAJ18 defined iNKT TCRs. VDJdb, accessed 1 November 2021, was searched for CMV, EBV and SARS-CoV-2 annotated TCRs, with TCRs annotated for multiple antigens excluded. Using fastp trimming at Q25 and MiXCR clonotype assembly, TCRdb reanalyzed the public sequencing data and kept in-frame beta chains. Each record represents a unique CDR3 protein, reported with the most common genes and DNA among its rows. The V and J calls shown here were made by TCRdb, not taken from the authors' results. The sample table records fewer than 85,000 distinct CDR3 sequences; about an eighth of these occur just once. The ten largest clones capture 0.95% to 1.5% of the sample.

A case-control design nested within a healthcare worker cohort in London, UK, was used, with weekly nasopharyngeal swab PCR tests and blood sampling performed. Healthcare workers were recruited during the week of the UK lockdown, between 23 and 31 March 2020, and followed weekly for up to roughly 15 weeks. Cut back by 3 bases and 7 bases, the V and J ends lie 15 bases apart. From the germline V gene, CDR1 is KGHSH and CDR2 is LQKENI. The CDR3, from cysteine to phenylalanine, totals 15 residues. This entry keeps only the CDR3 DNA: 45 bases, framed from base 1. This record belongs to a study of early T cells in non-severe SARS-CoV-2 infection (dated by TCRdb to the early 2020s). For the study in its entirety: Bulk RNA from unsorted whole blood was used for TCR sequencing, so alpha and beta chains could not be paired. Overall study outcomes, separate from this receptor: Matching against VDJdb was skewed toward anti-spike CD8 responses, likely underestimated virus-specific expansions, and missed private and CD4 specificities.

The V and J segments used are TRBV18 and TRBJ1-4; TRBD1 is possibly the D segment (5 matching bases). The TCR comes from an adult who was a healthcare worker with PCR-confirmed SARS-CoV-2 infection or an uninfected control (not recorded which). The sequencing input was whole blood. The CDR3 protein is CASSPRQGLGEKLFF. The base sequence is TGTGCCAGCTCACCTCGGCAGGGTTTAGGTGAAAAACTGTTTTTT.